A selection of T cell receptor beta chains follows, all from one sample in a study of shared clonotypes between healthy human individuals. Data came from immunoSEQ multiplex PCR; TCRdb stores just in-frame clones and leaves some out. The table shows 1.5 million to 2.5 million clones, with 85% to 95% occurring only once. Specimen: naive CD8+ T cells sorted from blood. The receptors come from a man younger than 35 in good health. Both conserved end residues are part of each CDR3.

cdr3_aa,v_call
CASSSTGGSYNEQFF,TRBV7-6
CSDTGATEAFF,TRBV29-1
CSVDRGLGGNTIYF,TRBV29-1
CAWNLGAPTDTQYF,TRBV30
CASSLGANTGELFF,TRBV5-1
CASSLTRGSADTQYF,TRBV6-5
CASSQDLGLNTGELFF,TRBV4-3
CASSFSGYEQYF,TRBV27
CASSFDGAYEQYF,TRBV28
CACGEETEAFF,TRBV30
CASSVGTGEGETQYF,TRBV9
CAGRGQRNTGELFF,TRBV7-9
CASSLGASNYGYTF,TRBV7-9
CASSWGGNEQFF,TRBV25-1
CASSQDVINTEAFF,TRBV14
CASSLEGGSVDTQYF,TRBV7-9
CASGGSALTNEKLFF,TRBV27
CASSTTGSYNEQFF,TRBV27
CASRPLDREKEDYGYTF,TRBV27
CASSPTSLEQFF,TRBV11-2
CASSVATGARNTEAFF,TRBV9
CASSHPGRHGYTF,TRBV7-9
CASSYWDYGTGELFF,TRBV6-6
CASSVDGQYNEQFF,TRBV9
CASSEANGGPDTQYF,TRBV10-1
CASSPLEGHGYTF,TRBV4-1
CASSLSVGTLAYEQYF,TRBV27
CASSQDTSWEQYF,TRBV4-1
CSGEGTSGYNEQFF,TRBV29-1
CASSPGTEAFF,TRBV7-9
CASSSPLSYEQYF,TRBV5-4
CASSATGTGNGYTF,TRBV28
CAIKPAGGSYEQYF,TRBV10-2
CASISGQTSTDTQYF,TRBV2
CASSETSYNEQFF,TRBV2
CASSPNNPGHLKRYGYTF,TRBV21-1
CASSFILGTGANVLTF,TRBV27
CASSLLDRADQPQHF,TRBV7-8
CASSLASGGFYEQYF,TRBV7-9
CASSLGLAGAEQYF,TRBV11-2
CASKLRGNNEQFF,TRBV27
CASSEVVVLSGTNVLTF,TRBV6-1
CASKIEYQETQYF,TRBV5-1
CASSPLGGAKLYEQYF,TRBV28
CASSQRGQGIIYGYTF,TRBV4-1
CATSRDRGPPPSNEQFF,TRBV15
CASSSPAGRGMNTEAFF,TRBV7-9
CASSLGATAAPTNEKLFF,TRBV6-4
CATSPPEGPLNYGYTF,TRBV15
CASSIRSWGYEDEQFF,TRBV27
CASSVGEGPGTEAFF,TRBV9
CASSQDPVGGTYEQYF,TRBV4-3